The T cell receptor (beta chain) under discussion was sequenced for a study of cytomegalovirus exposure and HLA in healthy donors. General study points: Analysis was carried out at a later point, and it linked a missense DCLRE1C variant to TCR beta V- and J-gene trimming. By a later analysis, the bulk of CMV-associated TCR beta chains appeared HLA-restricted. A few chains tied to CMV proved CMV antigen-specific in vitro. TCR beta V segments were, for the most part, productive about 87% or about 30% of the time in an earlier analysis.

Amplification used 60 Vbeta primers and 13 Jbeta primers. Assay: immunoSEQ multiplex PCR; the TCRdb copy retains only in-frame clones and omits some. The repertoire has about 120,000 clones, roughly 80% of them found once; the top ten carry around 4.9%. About this clone: Its target is not known.

This CDR3 has 12 residues. Per germline, CDR1 ENHRY and CDR2 SYGVKD. V was cut by 6 bases and J by 3 bases, with 8 bases left in between. V gene TRBV10-3 combines with J gene TRBJ1-2; D is perhaps TRBD1 (5 bases). Material for sequencing was PBMCs. The sequence was collected from a man aged 45-65 years in good health and CMV-seropositive. The CDR3 sequence: CAIRGEHYGYTF. The CDR3 DNA reads TGTGCCATCAGAGGGGAACACTATGGCTACACCTTC.